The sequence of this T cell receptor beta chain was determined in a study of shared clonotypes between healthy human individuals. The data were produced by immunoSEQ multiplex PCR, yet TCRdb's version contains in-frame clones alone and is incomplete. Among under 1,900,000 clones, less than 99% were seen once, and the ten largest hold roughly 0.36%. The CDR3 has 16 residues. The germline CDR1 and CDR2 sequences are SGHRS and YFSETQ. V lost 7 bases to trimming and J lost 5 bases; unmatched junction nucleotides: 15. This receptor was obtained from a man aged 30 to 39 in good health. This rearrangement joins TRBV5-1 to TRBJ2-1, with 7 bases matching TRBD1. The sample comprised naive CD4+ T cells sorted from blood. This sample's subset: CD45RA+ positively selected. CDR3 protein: CASATTAGTANNEQFF. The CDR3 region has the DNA TGCGCCAGCGCCACCACCGCCGGGACAGCCAACAATGAGCAGTTCTTC.